One sample yielded the 28 T cell receptor beta chains listed below, sequenced in a study of blood T cell repertoires in COVID-19. Here immunoSEQ multiplex PCR was the method, and the copy in TCRdb shows in-frame clones only, minus some. The table records 650,000 to 800,000 clones, 75% to 90% of them present only once. Sequenced sample: peripheral blood. The receptors were gathered from a woman between 18 and 29 years old with acute or convalescent COVID-19.

This chain uses TRBV7-7 with TRBJ2-5, with 10 bases matching TRBD2. CDR3 size: 15 residues. Germline V gene data show CDR1 as SSHAT and CDR2 as FNYEAQ (reference sequence). V lost 5 bases and J lost 0; bases outside the gene matches: 3. This CDR3 reads CASSPTSGDQETQYF. CDR3 in DNA: TGTGCCAGCAGCCCAACTAGCGGGGACCAAGAGACCCAGTACTTC. The full variable domain, in which reference TRBV7-7 and TRBJ2-5 provide the parts outside the CDR3, is GAGVSQSPRYKVTKRGQDVTLRCDPISSHATLYWYQQALGQGPEFLTYFNYEAQPDKSGLPSDRFSAERPEGSISTLTIQRTEQRDSAMYRCASSPTSGDQETQYFGPGTRLLVL.

This chain links TRBV30 with TRBJ1-1; possible D gene TRBD1, 6 bases. This CDR3 region has 13 residues. In germline, CDR1 is GTSNPN, CDR2 SVGIG (reference sequence). Trimming left V 4 bases short and J 1 base short, with 10 bases between. The CDR3 loop is CAWTGQPNTEAFF. The CDR3, as DNA: TGTGCCTGGACCGGACAGCCGAACACTGAAGCTTTCTTT. The full variable domain, with the rest looked up from reference TRBV30 and TRBJ1-1, is SQTIHQWPATLVQPVGSPLSLECTVEGTSNPNLYWYRQAAGRGLQLLFYSVGIGQISSEVPQNLSASRPQDRQFILSSKKLLLSDSGFYLCAWTGQPNTEAFFGQGTRLTVV.

This clone was seen a few times. The J gene is TRBJ2-3, the V gene TRBV7-2; TRBD2 is a possible D gene (5 bases). Germline V gives CDR1 SGHTA, CDR2 FQGNSA. Deletions cut 5 bases from V and 2 bases from J, with 11 bases between. This CDR3 has 14 residues. The CDR3 DNA sequence: TGTGCCAGCAGCCCCCAGAGGGCCACAGATACGCAGTATTTT. It yields the protein CASSPQRATDTQYF.

The chain carries TRBV11-2 and TRBJ2-7; tentatively, D is TRBD2 (7 bases). Germline V gene data show CDR1 as SGHAT and CDR2 as FQNNGV. Trimming pared 5 bases from V and 7 bases from J, leaving 15 bases between. The CDR3 extends over 13 amino acids. The CDR3 region is CASSLHREGEQYF. Written as DNA, the CDR3 is TGTGCCAGCAGCCTCCACAGGGAGGGGGAGCAGTACTTC.

The rearrangement links TRBV9 to TRBJ2-1; D possibly corresponds to TRBD1 (5 bases). The CDR3 is 15 residues long. Trimming left V 0 bases short and J 10 bases short, with 17 bases between. Per germline, CDR1 SGDLS and CDR2 YYNGEE. The CDR3, as DNA: TGTGCCAGCAGCGTAGCCGGCAGGGCAGGTCGGGAGCAGTTCTTC. Amino acid sequence: CASSVAGRAGREQFF.

The CDR3 nucleotides read TGCGCCAGCAGGCGAGGGATCCGGGACAGGGAAAACTATGGCTACACCTTC. It is translated as CASRRGIRDRENYGYTF. V is TRBV4-1 and J is TRBJ1-2; TRBD1 agrees at 9 bases. The CDR3 sequence is 17 residues long. CDR1 and CDR2 from the germline V gene are MGHRA and YSYEKL. Trimming at V came to 6 bases and at J to 2 bases, leaving 13 bases not matched to a gene.

The count of this clone is one. This sequence joins TRBV28 and TRBJ1-2; 8 bases map to TRBD1. CDR1 and CDR2 from the germline V gene are MDHEN and SYDVKM. With V trimmed by 6 bases and J by 8 bases, 8 bases remained unmatched. This CDR3 is built from 13 residues. The CDR3 coding sequence is TGTGCCAGCAGACCGCAGGGGGCGCGCGGCTACACCTTC. Amino acids: CASRPQGARGYTF.

The chain links TRBV19 to TRBJ1-2; the D is unclear. This CDR3 has 15 amino acids. Germline V gene sequence: CDR1 LNHDA, CDR2 SQIVND (reference sequence). The germline V and J ends were trimmed by 6 bases and 4 bases, with 18 bases remaining between them. The CDR3 region is CASSLVGAAFYGYTF. CDR3 nucleotide sequence: TGTGCCAGTAGCTTGGTCGGAGCTGCCTTCTATGGCTACACCTTC. Using reference TRBV19 and TRBJ1-2 for the parts outside the CDR3, the full variable domain is DGGITQSPKYLFRKEGQNVTLSCEQNLNHDAMYWYRQDPGQGLRLIYYSQIVNDFQKGDIAEGYSVSREKKESFPLTVTSAQKNPTAFYLCASSLVGAAFYGYTFGSGTRLTVV.

The chain recombines TRBV30 with TRBJ1-4; 9 bases are shared with TRBD1. V dropped 5 bases and J dropped 6; count of bases not matched to a gene: 4. Germline CDR1 is GTSNPN and CDR2 is SVGIG (reference sequence). The CDR3 runs 13 residues. DNA for the CDR3: TGTGCCTGGTCACAGGGGGCGCATGAAAAACTGTTTTTT. Amino acids: CAWSQGAHEKLFF. The full variable domain, its missing parts supplied by reference TRBV30 and TRBJ1-4, is SQTIHQWPATLVQPVGSPLSLECTVEGTSNPNLYWYRQAAGRGLQLLFYSVGIGQISSEVPQNLSASRPQDRQFILSSKKLLLSDSGFYLCAWSQGAHEKLFFGSGTQLSVL.

The chain is built from TRBV19 and TRBJ1-1, with 8 nucleotides matching TRBD1. This CDR3 comprises 16 residues. J was trimmed by 6 bases and V by 3 bases; bases with no gene match: 12. Germline values: CDR1 LNHDA, CDR2 SQIVND (reference sequence). The CDR3 sequence: CASSMVESDRVAEAFF. The CDR3, as DNA: TGTGCCAGTAGTATGGTGGAATCGGACAGGGTTGCTGAAGCTTTCTTT.

The V and J genes are TRBV4-2 and TRBJ2-2; tentative D call: TRBD1 (5 bases). The CDR3 runs to 15 residues. Germline lookup yields CDR1 LGHNA and CDR2 YNFKEQ. V was shortened by 0 bases and J by 6 bases, with 11 bases between the two germline ends. CDR3 sequence: CASSQDPQGAGELFF. The CDR3 region has the DNA TGTGCCAGCAGCCAAGATCCTCAAGGGGCCGGGGAGCTGTTTTTT.

V and J are TRBV27 and TRBJ2-2; 8 nucleotides agree with TRBD1. V lost 5 bases, J lost 8 bases, and 13 bases stayed unmatched. Germline lookup yields CDR1 MNHEY and CDR2 SMNVEV (reference sequence). This CDR3 contains 16 residues. The CDR3 loop reads CASSQLTRTGPGELFF. The DNA for the CDR3 is TGTGCCAGCAGTCAGCTTACCCGGACAGGGCCAGGGGAGCTGTTTTTT.

This clone has a handful of counts. The identical CDR3 is also encoded by other nucleotide sequences in the sample. The CDR3 nucleotides read TGTGCCAGTAGTCCCGGCTACAATGAGCAGTTCTTC. It is translated as CASSPGYNEQFF. V and J are TRBV19 and TRBJ2-1, with unresolved D. CDR1 and CDR2 (germline): LNHDA, SQIVND (reference sequence). CDR3 length equals 12 residues. V lost 5 bases, J lost 3 bases, and 5 bases lay in between.

This chain links TRBV27 with TRBJ2-2; D might be TRBD1 (5 bases). The CDR3 contains 15 residues. Germline assignment: CDR1 MNHEY and CDR2 SMNVEV (reference sequence). Deletions cut 7 bases from V and 0 bases from J, with 12 bases between. The CDR3 DNA follows: TGTGCCAGCAAGGAAGGACACACGAACACCGGGGAGCTGTTTTTT. Translating gives CASKEGHTNTGELFF.

The V gene is TRBV6-5, the J gene TRBJ1-2, with D hard to call. The CDR3 loop spans 13 amino acids. The germline gives CDR1 MNHEY, CDR2 SVGAGI. Trimming shortened V by 10 bases and J by 0 bases, and 12 bases separated the two germline ends. CDR3 sequence reads: CATSRIPNYGYTF. The CDR3 DNA reads TGTGCCACGTCCCGTATCCCTAACTATGGCTACACCTTC.

This clone was picked up a small number of times. Other DNA sequences within the sample encode an identical CDR3. This rearrangement joins TRBV6-2 or TRBV6-3 to TRBJ1-5; 9 bases align to TRBD1. The V segment lost 0 bases and the J segment 4 bases; nucleotides outside the gene matches: 1. The CDR3 is 15 amino acids. CDR1 MNHEY and CDR2 SVGEGT come from the germline V gene. As DNA, the CDR3 is TGTGCCAGCAGTTACTCCGGACAGGGGAATCAGCCCCAGCATTTT. The encoded protein is CASSYSGQGNQPQHF.

The V call is TRBV7-2, the J call TRBJ1-5; 8 bases fit TRBD1. From germline, CDR1 is SGHTA and CDR2 FQGNSA. The CDR3 has 15 amino acids. V lost 5 bases to trimming and J lost 3 bases; unmatched junction nucleotides: 6. CDR3 in DNA: TGTGCCAGCAGCCCCCGGACAGGGCCCAATCAGCCCCAGCATTTT. This codes for CASSPRTGPNQPQHF.

This chain links TRBV2 with TRBJ1-2; D gene ambiguous. There are 13 residues in the CDR3. The germline V gene encodes CDR1 SNHLY and CDR2 FYNNEI. V lost 7 bases and J lost 2, with 11 bases in between. CDR3 protein: CASTTGGNYGYTF. The CDR3 bases are TGTGCCAGCACTACTGGAGGGAACTATGGCTACACCTTC.

This chain uses TRBV6-2 or TRBV6-3 with TRBJ2-7, with TRBD2 identical over 8 bases. V was clipped by 6 bases and J by 4 bases; unmatched bases: 17. This CDR3 is built from 17 residues. CDR1 and CDR2 from the germline V gene are MNHEY and SVGEGT. CDR3 nucleotides: TGTGCCAGCAGCCGTACTACCGGGGGGGCCAGTTCTTACGAGCAGTACTTC. It is translated as CASSRTTGGASSYEQYF.

The chain uses TRBV21-1 and TRBJ1-4. TRBV21-1 counts as a pseudogene. The CDR3 has 12 amino acids. CDR3 residues: CARFEANEKLFF. As DNA, the CDR3 is TGTGCCAGATTTGAGGCTAATGAAAAACTGTTTTTT.

The chain couples TRBV27 to TRBJ1-1; tentative D call: TRBD1 (5 bases). Germline assignment: CDR1 MNHEY and CDR2 SMNVEV (reference sequence). CDR3 length: 16 residues. Trimming took off 1 base at V and 4 bases at J, with 16 bases between the two ends. Written as DNA, the CDR3 is TGTGCCAGCAGTTTATGGGGCAGGGCGGGAGGCACTGAAGCTTTCTTT. Its translation: CASSLWGRAGGTEAFF.

The V call is TRBV6-5, the J call TRBJ2-7; a possible D gene is TRBD1 (5 bases). Trimming took off 6 bases at V and 2 bases at J, with 14 bases between the two ends. In germline, CDR1 is MNHEY, CDR2 SVGAGI. The CDR3 has 14 amino acids. CDR3 DNA: TGTGCCAGCAGCCTCGACAGCTCAACCTACGAGCAGTACTTC. Its translation is CASSLDSSTYEQYF.

The CDR3 coding sequence is TGTGCCAGCAGCCGAATCGCTGAAGCTTTCTTT. Translating gives CASSRIAEAFF. This chain joins TRBV6-6 and TRBJ1-1; D gene ambiguous. In germline, CDR1 is MNHNY, CDR2 SVGAGI (reference sequence). Trimming took off 6 bases at V and 6 bases at J, with 8 bases between the two ends. The CDR3 covers 11 residues.

V usage is TRBV9 and J usage is TRBJ1-1, with 9 bases fitting TRBD1. The CDR3 has 17 amino acids. V trimming: 0 bases; J trimming: 4 bases; junction bases outside the gene matches: 10. Germline lookup yields CDR1 SGDLS and CDR2 YYNGEE. The CDR3 protein is CASSVGDREVWSTEAFF. The CDR3 nucleotides read TGTGCCAGCAGCGTAGGGGACAGGGAGGTGTGGAGCACTGAAGCTTTCTTT.

CDR3 amino acids: CASSYSRGVHEQFF. The CDR3 bases are TGTGCCAGCAGTTACTCGCGCGGCGTCCATGAGCAGTTCTTC. This chain links TRBV6-5 with TRBJ2-1; no firm D call. The germline gives CDR1 MNHEY, CDR2 SVGAGI. This CDR3 has 14 residues. Trimming stripped 0 bases from V and 8 bases from J, with 11 bases between.

V and J are TRBV28 and TRBJ1-6, with a possible D match to TRBD1 (6 bases). Trimming removed 6 bases from V and 7 bases from J, with 13 bases in between. The germline V gene has CDR1 MDHEN and CDR2 SYDVKM. The CDR3 extends over 14 amino acids. The CDR3 DNA sequence: TGTGCCAGCAGGCGCTGGACAGCGAATTCACCCCTCCACTTT. Protein product: CASRRWTANSPLHF.

The chain carries TRBV10-1 and TRBJ1-1, with TRBD1 matching 12 bases. Germline-derived CDR1 and CDR2 are WNHNN and SYGVQD (reference sequence). V lost 8 bases to trimming and J lost 6 bases; unmatched junction nucleotides: 7. This CDR3 has 14 amino acids. For the CDR3, the DNA is TGCGCCAGCCCCCGGGACAGGGGGCTGGCTGAAGCTTTCTTT. This sequence encodes CASPRDRGLAEAFF.

The chain employs TRBV2 and TRBJ2-3, with 10 bases that match TRBD1. V lost 6 bases and J lost 4; bases outside the gene matches: 7. From germline, CDR1 is SNHLY and CDR2 FYNNEI. This CDR3 has 15 residues. CDR3: CASSGDRGAADTQYF. The CDR3 region has the DNA TGTGCCAGCAGCGGGGACAGGGGTGCGGCAGATACGCAGTATTTT.